These T cell receptor beta chains were read from a single sample in a study of T cells after yellow fever vaccination. MiXCR, run by TCRdb on the 5' RACE reads, gives a single entry per CDR3 protein. The sample has some 68,000 distinct CDR3 sequences, less than 8.5% seen once. The sequences come from CD8+ T cells sorted from PBMCs, collected around 45 days after the first yellow fever vaccination. The receptor set was obtained from a man between 18 and 29 years old who received the YFV17D yellow fever vaccine. CDR3s include the opening cysteine and the closing phenylalanine or tryptophan. A D gene is named only where the DNA matches it firmly. Size is stated for part of the rows, as once, few or many counts, or as a class when the clone is expanded.

D gene: -; V gene: TRBV7-6; J gene: TRBJ2-3; clone size: many; CDR3 protein: CASSSGTPSDTQYF; CDR3 DNA: TGTGCCAGCAGCTCCGGGACTCCTTCAGATACGCAGTATTTT
D gene: -; V gene: TRBV6-1; J gene: TRBJ2-7; clone size: few; CDR3 protein: CASNAGAGNEQYF; CDR3 DNA: TGTGCCAGCAATGCAGGGGCCGGGAACGAGCAGTACTTC
D gene: -; V gene: TRBV6-5; J gene: TRBJ2-3; clone size: -; CDR3 protein: CASSYSAVGGVVPDTQYF; CDR3 DNA: TGTGCCAGCAGTTACTCGGCCGTGGGCGGGGTAGTTCCAGATACGCAGTATTTT
D gene: -; V gene: TRBV6-1; J gene: TRBJ1-5; clone size: many; CDR3 protein: CASSEGGASLYSNQPQHF; CDR3 DNA: TGTGCCAGCAGTGAAGGGGGCGCGTCCCTCTATAGCAATCAGCCCCAGCATTTT
D gene: -; V gene: TRBV29-1; J gene: TRBJ2-7; clone size: many; CDR3 protein: CSATLGFYEQYF; CDR3 DNA: TGCAGCGCAACTCTAGGGTTCTACGAGCAGTACTTC
D gene: TRBD2; V gene: TRBV7-8; J gene: TRBJ2-1; clone size: many; CDR3 protein: CASSPSGGTTSYNEQFF; CDR3 DNA: TGTGCCAGCAGCCCTAGCGGGGGCACTACCTCCTACAATGAGCAGTTCTTC
D gene: TRBD2; V gene: TRBV7-2; J gene: TRBJ2-3; clone size: -; CDR3 protein: CASSLGLSGGPADTQYF; CDR3 DNA: TGTGCCAGCAGCTTAGGGCTTAGCGGGGGACCCGCAGATACGCAGTATTTT
D gene: -; V gene: TRBV6-5; J gene: TRBJ2-1; clone size: -; CDR3 protein: CASSYSWAGEQFF; CDR3 DNA: TGTGCCAGCAGTTACTCTTGGGCCGGGGAGCAGTTCTTC
D gene: -; V gene: TRBV6-5; J gene: TRBJ2-2; clone size: -; CDR3 protein: CASSWSRNTGELFF; CDR3 DNA: TGTGCCAGCAGTTGGTCGAGGAACACCGGGGAGCTGTTTTTT
D gene: -; V gene: TRBV19; J gene: TRBJ1-1; clone size: many; CDR3 protein: CASSISANTEAFF; CDR3 DNA: TGTGCCAGTAGTATTTCGGCGAACACTGAAGCTTTCTTT
D gene: -; V gene: TRBV12-3/TRBV12-4; J gene: TRBJ1-1; clone size: many; CDR3 protein: CATAGGYGTEAFF; CDR3 DNA: TGTGCCACCGCGGGGGGGTACGGCACTGAAGCTTTCTTT
D gene: -; V gene: TRBV7-6; J gene: TRBJ1-1; clone size: -; CDR3 protein: CASSLPDTEAFF; CDR3 DNA: TGTGCCAGCAGCTTGCCCGACACTGAAGCTTTCTTT
D gene: -; V gene: TRBV5-1; J gene: TRBJ2-5; clone size: -; CDR3 protein: CASTNGPTQYF; CDR3 DNA: TGCGCCAGCACGAACGGTCCGACCCAGTACTTC
D gene: TRBD1; V gene: TRBV12-3/TRBV12-4; J gene: TRBJ1-2; clone size: many; CDR3 protein: CASSLGDRDLYGYTF; CDR3 DNA: TGTGCCAGCAGTTTAGGGGACAGGGACCTCTATGGCTACACCTTC
D gene: -; V gene: TRBV7-9; J gene: TRBJ2-5; clone size: many; CDR3 protein: CASSFTPFGQETQYF; CDR3 DNA: TGTGCCAGCAGCTTTACCCCCTTCGGGCAAGAGACCCAGTACTTC
D gene: TRBD1; V gene: TRBV4-1; J gene: TRBJ1-3; clone size: -; CDR3 protein: CASSQGQGSGNTIYF; CDR3 DNA: TGCGCCAGCAGCCAGGGACAGGGTAGTGGAAACACCATATATTTT
D gene: -; V gene: TRBV15; J gene: TRBJ2-1; clone size: few; CDR3 protein: CATSRVSGGDEQFF; CDR3 DNA: TGTGCCACCAGCAGAGTTAGCGGCGGGGATGAGCAGTTCTTC
D gene: -; V gene: TRBV5-5; J gene: TRBJ1-1; clone size: many; CDR3 protein: CASSFRAKNTEAFF; CDR3 DNA: TGTGCCAGCAGCTTCAGGGCCAAGAACACTGAAGCTTTCTTT
D gene: -; V gene: TRBV27; J gene: TRBJ2-2; clone size: few; CDR3 protein: CASSLWSETANTGELFF; CDR3 DNA: TGTGCCAGCAGTTTATGGTCGGAGACAGCGAACACCGGGGAGCTGTTTTTT
D gene: -; V gene: TRBV20-1; J gene: TRBJ1-1; clone size: many; CDR3 protein: CSARDLSGTEAFF; CDR3 DNA: TGCAGTGCTAGAGATCTGAGCGGGACTGAAGCTTTCTTT
D gene: -; V gene: TRBV7-8; J gene: TRBJ2-7; clone size: -; CDR3 protein: CASSLALLYSYEQYF; CDR3 DNA: TGTGCCAGCAGCTTAGCGCTTCTTTATTCCTACGAGCAGTACTTC
D gene: -; V gene: TRBV4-3; J gene: TRBJ2-5; clone size: many; CDR3 protein: CASSQTRAAGETQYF; CDR3 DNA: TGCGCCAGCAGCCAAACCCGGGCTGCGGGAGAGACCCAGTACTTC
D gene: TRBD2; V gene: TRBV7-9; J gene: TRBJ2-2; clone size: many; CDR3 protein: CASSLEATSGAAGELFF; CDR3 DNA: TGTGCCAGCAGCTTAGAGGCGACTAGCGGGGCCGCGGGGGAGCTGTTTTTT
D gene: TRBD1; V gene: TRBV29-1; J gene: TRBJ2-4; clone size: many; CDR3 protein: CSVTRDRVRGKNIQYF; CDR3 DNA: TGCAGCGTGACCCGAGACAGGGTTAGGGGAAAAAACATTCAGTACTTC
D gene: -; V gene: TRBV6-1; J gene: TRBJ1-1; clone size: -; CDR3 protein: CASGGRGTKNTEAFF; CDR3 DNA: TGTGCCAGCGGGGGCCGGGGAACTAAGAACACTGAAGCTTTCTTT
D gene: TRBD2; V gene: TRBV27; J gene: TRBJ2-3; clone size: few; CDR3 protein: CASSSGPGGGTDTQYF; CDR3 DNA: TGTGCCAGCAGTTCCGGCCCCGGGGGGGGCACAGATACGCAGTATTTT
D gene: -; V gene: TRBV4-1; J gene: TRBJ1-4; clone size: -; CDR3 protein: CASSPASGGEKLFF; CDR3 DNA: TGCGCCAGCAGCCCCGCCAGCGGGGGTGAAAAACTGTTTTTT
D gene: -; V gene: TRBV20-1; J gene: TRBJ1-1; clone size: many; CDR3 protein: CSARGGQIETAEAFF; CDR3 DNA: TGCAGTGCTAGAGGTGGACAGATCGAGACTGCTGAAGCTTTCTTT
D gene: TRBD1; V gene: TRBV4-1; J gene: TRBJ2-2; clone size: many; CDR3 protein: CASSLMDRATGELFF; CDR3 DNA: TGCGCCAGCAGCCTCATGGACAGGGCCACCGGGGAGCTGTTTTTT
D gene: TRBD2; V gene: TRBV7-3; J gene: TRBJ2-2; clone size: few; CDR3 protein: CASSPHEPSGGAMTGELFF; CDR3 DNA: TGTGCCAGCAGCCCCCACGAACCCAGCGGGGGGGCTATGACCGGGGAGCTGTTTTTT
D gene: -; V gene: TRBV20-1; J gene: TRBJ2-2; clone size: few; CDR3 protein: CSARDDGRTAFTGELFF; CDR3 DNA: TGCAGTGCTAGAGACGATGGCCGGACAGCATTCACCGGGGAGCTGTTTTTT
D gene: TRBD1; V gene: TRBV29-1; J gene: TRBJ2-1; clone size: many; CDR3 protein: CSVEGETGVEQFF; CDR3 DNA: TGCAGCGTTGAAGGGGAAACAGGGGTTGAGCAGTTCTTC
D gene: -; V gene: TRBV12-3/TRBV12-4; J gene: TRBJ1-2; clone size: few; CDR3 protein: CASSLHPQGGYGYTF; CDR3 DNA: TGTGCCAGCAGTCTCCACCCGCAGGGTGGCTATGGCTACACCTTC
D gene: TRBD2; V gene: TRBV7-9; J gene: TRBJ2-1; clone size: many; CDR3 protein: CASSTPGLAGGQKEQFF; CDR3 DNA: TGTGCCAGCAGCACACCGGGACTAGCGGGGGGGCAGAAAGAGCAGTTCTTC
D gene: TRBD1; V gene: TRBV3-1; J gene: TRBJ2-7; clone size: many; CDR3 protein: CASSPGQGGYPQYF; CDR3 DNA: TGTGCCAGCAGCCCGGGACAGGGAGGGTATCCGCAGTACTTC
D gene: -; V gene: TRBV7-8; J gene: TRBJ2-7; clone size: many; CDR3 protein: CASSLGQTGAYEQYF; CDR3 DNA: TGTGCCAGCAGCTTAGGACAGACAGGAGCCTACGAGCAGTACTTC
D gene: -; V gene: TRBV11-2; J gene: TRBJ2-3; clone size: few; CDR3 protein: CASSPPLSTQYF; CDR3 DNA: TGTGCCAGCAGCCCCCCCCTCTCCACGCAGTATTTT
D gene: -; V gene: TRBV7-2; J gene: TRBJ2-2; clone size: many; CDR3 protein: CASSRPSDGPDTGELFF; CDR3 DNA: TGTGCCAGCAGCCGCCCATCCGACGGCCCAGACACCGGGGAGCTGTTTTTT
D gene: -; V gene: TRBV15; J gene: TRBJ2-1; clone size: -; CDR3 protein: CATSSQSSYNEQFF; CDR3 DNA: TGTGCCACCAGCAGTCAGAGCTCCTACAATGAGCAGTTCTTC
D gene: TRBD1; V gene: TRBV9; J gene: TRBJ2-2; clone size: many; CDR3 protein: CASSGGTGNTGELFF; CDR3 DNA: TGTGCCAGCAGCGGAGGGACAGGGAACACCGGGGAGCTGTTTTTT
D gene: -; V gene: TRBV20-1; J gene: TRBJ2-1; clone size: -; CDR3 protein: CSAIVEETRFYNEQFF; CDR3 DNA: TGCAGTGCTATTGTCGAGGAAACGAGGTTCTACAATGAGCAGTTCTTC
D gene: TRBD2; V gene: TRBV4-3; J gene: TRBJ2-7; clone size: many; CDR3 protein: CASSQDPGLAGSYEQYF; CDR3 DNA: TGCGCCAGCAGCCAAGATCCGGGACTAGCGGGCTCCTACGAGCAGTACTTC
D gene: -; V gene: TRBV7-9; J gene: TRBJ1-1; clone size: -; CDR3 protein: CASSLTDTEAFF; CDR3 DNA: TGTGCCAGTTCCCTTACGGACACTGAAGCTTTCTTT
D gene: -; V gene: TRBV7-2; J gene: TRBJ2-7; clone size: -; CDR3 protein: CASSLAGRNPAYEQYF; CDR3 DNA: TGTGCCAGCAGCTTAGCAGGTAGGAACCCTGCCTACGAGCAGTACTTC
D gene: -; V gene: TRBV4-1; J gene: TRBJ1-1; clone size: few; CDR3 protein: CASSPDGRLNTEAFF; CDR3 DNA: TGCGCCAGCAGCCCCGACGGCAGATTAAACACTGAAGCTTTCTTT
D gene: -; V gene: TRBV4-3; J gene: TRBJ1-2; clone size: many; CDR3 protein: CASRNLAGQGYGYTF; CDR3 DNA: TGCGCCAGCAGAAACTTAGCCGGGCAGGGCTATGGCTACACCTTC
D gene: TRBD1; V gene: TRBV4-2; J gene: TRBJ2-7; clone size: few; CDR3 protein: CASSTRTGSYEQYF; CDR3 DNA: TGTGCCAGCAGCACCCGGACAGGGAGTTACGAGCAGTACTTC
D gene: -; V gene: TRBV6-2/TRBV6-3; J gene: TRBJ1-1; clone size: many; CDR3 protein: CASSSGGRTEAFF; CDR3 DNA: TGTGCCAGCTCGAGCGGAGGGAGGACTGAAGCTTTCTTT
D gene: -; V gene: TRBV3-1; J gene: TRBJ2-1; clone size: many; CDR3 protein: CASSLSEYEQFF; CDR3 DNA: TGTGCCAGCAGCCTGTCGGAGTATGAGCAGTTCTTC
D gene: -; V gene: TRBV7-2; J gene: TRBJ2-2; clone size: -; CDR3 protein: CASSLEPYRLDTGELFF; CDR3 DNA: TGTGCCAGCAGCTTAGAGCCCTATAGGCTCGACACCGGGGAGCTGTTTTTT
D gene: -; V gene: TRBV7-9; J gene: TRBJ2-7; clone size: many; CDR3 protein: CASSSWSSYEQYF; CDR3 DNA: TGTGCCAGCAGCTCATGGAGCTCCTACGAGCAGTACTTC
D gene: -; V gene: TRBV28; J gene: TRBJ2-3; clone size: many; CDR3 protein: CASSPIGSSTDTQYF; CDR3 DNA: TGTGCCAGCAGCCCCATCGGGTCTAGCACAGATACGCAGTATTTT
D gene: -; V gene: TRBV29-1; J gene: TRBJ2-5; clone size: many; CDR3 protein: CSVGPGFQETQYF; CDR3 DNA: TGCAGCGTTGGCCCTGGGTTCCAGGAGACCCAGTACTTC